These 32 T cell receptor beta chains share one sample of origin, sequenced in a study of OX40 agonist ivuxolimab in advanced cancers. The repertoire was sequenced with immunoSEQ multiplex PCR; TCRdb's copy has only in-frame clones and lacks some. The sample consists of 55,000 to 85,000 clones, 80% to 90% of them appearing once. The sequenced sample was CD4+ or CD8+ T cells sorted from blood, obtained in a trial of the OX40 agonist ivuxolimab. The receptors derive from an adult with an advanced solid tumor such as melanoma, head and neck, liver or kidney cancer.

This clone appeared once. The rearrangement uses TRBV11-2 and TRBJ1-2; 7 bases are shared with TRBD1. The length of the CDR3 is 16 residues. From germline, CDR1 is SGHAT and CDR2 FQNNGV. V shed 3 bases and J 3 bases; nucleotides not matched to a gene: 10. DNA for the CDR3: TGTGCCAGCAGCTTGGACTCGACAGGGTCGGACTATGGCTACACCTTC. Translated, it gives CASSLDSTGSDYGYTF. The full variable domain, with the rest looked up from reference TRBV11-2 and TRBJ1-2, is EAGVAQSPRYKIIEKRQSVAFWCNPISGHATLYWYQQILGQGPKLLIQFQNNGVVDDSQLPKDRFSAERLKGVDSTLKIQPAKLEDSAVYLCASSLDSTGSDYGYTFGSGTRLTVV.

The CDR3 sequence is CATLDRALGTGELFF. CDR3 sequence (DNA): TGTGCCACCCTCGATAGGGCGTTGGGAACCGGGGAGCTGTTTTTT. The V call is TRBV19, the J call TRBJ2-2; no reliable D call. Germline V gene sequence: CDR1 LNHDA, CDR2 SQIVND (reference sequence). V was cut by 10 bases and J by 5 bases, with 20 bases left in between. This CDR3 contains 15 residues.

The table lists this clone with a count of one. This chain joins TRBV7-2 and TRBJ2-7, with D unresolved. Germline V gene sequence: CDR1 SGHTA, CDR2 FQGNSA. This CDR3 is 14 amino acids long. V gave up 6 bases and J gave up 0 bases, with 12 bases separating them. The CDR3 protein is CASSPARVSYEQYF. The CDR3, as DNA: TGTGCCAGCAGTCCCGCAAGGGTCTCCTACGAGCAGTACTTC.

V is TRBV6-5 and J is TRBJ1-1; D gene ambiguous. This CDR3 is 14 amino acids long. The V gene's germline CDR1 is MNHEY and CDR2 SVGAGI. V was shortened by 6 bases and J by 0 bases, with 11 bases between the two germline ends. Here the CDR3 reads CASRAEHMNTEAFF. The CDR3 DNA sequence: TGTGCCAGCAGGGCAGAGCACATGAACACTGAAGCTTTCTTT.

In DNA, the CDR3 is TGTGCCAGCAGTTCAGTCTGGGATGAGCAGTTCTTC. Translating gives CASSSVWDEQFF. The chain is built from TRBV28 and TRBJ2-1, with D hard to call. Germline CDR1 reads MDHEN; CDR2 reads SYDVKM. The CDR3 runs 12 residues. Trimming cost V 4 bases and J 8 bases, with 9 bases left between them.

The V and J genes are TRBV15 and TRBJ1-6; D unresolved. CDR1 is LNHNV, CDR2 YYDKDF, per germline (reference sequence). Trimming took 1 base from V and 6 from J, leaving 16 bases between them. This CDR3 is built from 17 residues. CDR3 residues: CATSRGRGSGVNSPLHF. The CDR3 region has the DNA TGTGCCACCAGCAGAGGCCGGGGATCGGGTGTTAATTCACCCCTCCACTTT.

The V gene is TRBV19, the J gene TRBJ2-3; 12 positions agree with TRBD2. The CDR3 consists of 17 residues. CDR1 LNHDA and CDR2 SQIVND come from the germline V gene (reference sequence). The ends lost 1 base at V and 2 bases at J; junction bases unmatched: 4. The CDR3 reads CASSIGLAGAYTDTQYF. The CDR3 DNA reads TGTGCCAGTAGTATAGGACTAGCGGGAGCATACACAGATACGCAGTATTTT.

This clone showed up just a few times. The rearrangement joins TRBV4-1 to TRBJ1-1; 12 bases line up with TRBD1. The CDR3 covers 15 residues. The V segment lost 8 bases and the J segment 6 bases; nucleotides outside the gene matches: 10. Germline V lookup: CDR1 MGHRA, CDR2 YSYEKL. The CDR3 DNA reads as TGCGCCAGCCGAATCGCGGGACAGGGGGCATCTGAAGCTTTCTTT. Translation: CASRIAGQGASEAFF.

V and J are TRBV7-2 and TRBJ2-6; D may correspond to TRBD1 or TRBD2 (6 bases each). Trimming took off 0 bases at V and 0 bases at J, with 12 bases between the two ends. This CDR3 region has 18 residues. Germline CDR1 and CDR2: SGHTA and FQGNSA. This CDR3 is CASSLAPGGASGANVLTF. The CDR3 bases are TGTGCCAGCAGCTTAGCGCCCGGGGGCGCCTCTGGGGCCAACGTCCTGACTTTC. Full variable domain (remainder filled in from reference TRBV7-2 and TRBJ2-6): GAGVSQSPSNKVTEKGKDVELRCDPISGHTALYWYRQSLGQGLEFLIYFQGNSAPDKSGLPSDRFSAERTGGSVSTLTIQRTQQEDSAVYLCASSLAPGGASGANVLTFGAGSRLTVL.

The chain couples TRBV30 to TRBJ1-4, with D tentatively TRBD1 (5 bases). Germline CDR1 reads GTSNPN; CDR2 reads SVGIG (reference sequence). The CDR3 runs 12 residues. Trimming pared 8 bases from V and 8 bases from J, leaving 15 bases between. The CDR3 nucleotides are TGTGCCCGAGCAGGGTTACAGGAAAAACTGTTTTTT. Translation gives CARAGLQEKLFF.

The J gene is TRBJ2-2, the V gene TRBV6-5; 8 bases agree with TRBD1. Per the germline V gene, CDR1 is MNHEY and CDR2 is SVGAGI. The CDR3 runs to 13 residues. The V segment lost 10 bases and the J segment 6 bases; nucleotides outside the gene matches: 7. CDR3 in DNA: TGTGCCACTATAGACAGGGGCCCCGGGGAGCTGTTTTTT. Encoded protein: CATIDRGPGELFF.

The chain carries TRBV5-6 and TRBJ2-7; TRBD1 is a possible D gene (6 bases). This CDR3 comprises 12 residues. CDR1 SGHDT and CDR2 YYEEEE come from the germline V gene. With 3 bases removed from V and 4 bases from J, the gap between germline ends came to 8 bases. DNA for the CDR3: TGTGCCAGCAGCTCGCAGGGGTACGAGCAGTACTTC. Encoded protein: CASSSQGYEQYF.

V gene TRBV6-1 combines with J gene TRBJ1-3; 10 bases are shared with TRBD1. The germline V gene has CDR1 MNHNS and CDR2 SASEGT. This CDR3 is 14 amino acids long. V was clipped by 6 bases and J by 4 bases; unmatched bases: 3. In DNA, the CDR3 is TGTGCCAGCAGGACAGGGGGCCCGGGAAACACCATATATTTT. Its translation is CASRTGGPGNTIYF.

This clone appeared a single time. The chain combines TRBV4-3 with TRBJ2-3; D is undetermined. The germline V gene has CDR1 LGHNA and CDR2 YSLEER. The CDR3 spans 15 residues. Trimming left V 0 bases short and J 0 bases short, with 7 bases between. This chain's CDR3 is CASSQDWASTDTQYF. The CDR3 DNA reads TGCGCCAGCAGCCAAGATTGGGCGAGCACAGATACGCAGTATTTT.

The CDR3 reads CASSSGRRTDYNEQFF. The CDR3 coding sequence is TGTGCCAGCAGTTCGGGTCGGCGGACAGACTACAATGAGCAGTTCTTC. The chain employs TRBV27 and TRBJ2-1; tentative D call: TRBD1 (6 bases). V shed 4 bases and J shed 3 bases, with 16 bases lying between them. This CDR3 has 16 amino acids. Germline V gene data show CDR1 as MNHEY and CDR2 as SMNVEV (reference sequence).

The chain combines TRBV7-2 with TRBJ1-1; D is unresolved. Trimming took off 5 bases at V and 4 bases at J, with 5 bases between the two ends. The CDR3 contains 11 residues. Germline CDR1 reads SGHTA; CDR2 reads FQGNSA. The CDR3 region is CASSARTEAFF. For the CDR3, the DNA is TGTGCCAGCAGCGCCCGCACTGAAGCTTTCTTT.

V usage is TRBV7-2 and J usage is TRBJ2-7; 11 nucleotides align to TRBD1. The CDR3 covers 15 residues. Trimming took 5 bases from V and 4 from J; bases not matched to a gene: 7. CDR1 and CDR2 from the germline V gene are SGHTA and FQGNSA. CDR3 region: CASSRRTGGVYEQYF. Written as DNA, the CDR3 is TGTGCCAGCAGCCGCCGGACAGGGGGCGTTTACGAGCAGTACTTC.

The rearrangement links TRBV5-8 to TRBJ2-4; D not certain. This CDR3 region has 14 residues. Germline V gives CDR1 SGHTS, CDR2 YDEGEE. The V end lost 0 bases, the J end lost 0 bases, and 4 bases lay between the germline ends. CDR3 sequence: CASSLALAKNIQYF. In nucleotides, the CDR3 is TGTGCCAGCAGCTTGGCCCTAGCCAAAAACATTCAGTACTTC. The variable domain in full, completed from reference TRBV5-8 and TRBJ2-4, reads EAGVTQSPTHLIKTRGQQATLRCSPISGHTSVYWYQQALGLGLQFLLWYDEGEERNRGNFPPRFSGRQFPNYSSELNVNALELEDSALYLCASSLALAKNIQYFGAGTRLSVL.

This clone was seen a few times. The chain recombines TRBV5-6 with TRBJ1-3, with a weak D call TRBD1 (6 bases). Germline CDR1 is SGHDT and CDR2 is YYEEEE. The CDR3 extends over 18 amino acids. V was shortened by 0 bases and J by 0 bases, with 16 bases between the two germline ends. The CDR3 DNA is TGTGCCAGCAGCTTGGTGGAAGGTGGGGGGCGCTCTGGAAACACCATATATTTT. Protein: CASSLVEGGGRSGNTIYF.

The chain is built from TRBV7-2 and TRBJ2-5, with 10 bases matching TRBD1. CDR3 length: 16 amino acids. V dropped 2 bases and J dropped 3; count of bases not matched to a gene: 6. CDR1 is SGHTA and CDR2 is FQGNSA in the germline V gene. The CDR3 coding sequence is TGTGCCAGCAGCTTATCCGGGACAGGGGTGGAAGAGACCCAGTACTTC. It encodes CASSLSGTGVEETQYF.

J is TRBJ2-2 and V is TRBV7-8; 7 nucleotides agree with TRBD1. This CDR3 has 16 residues. CDR1 is SGHVS and CDR2 is FQNEAQ in the germline V gene. The J segment lost 6 bases and the V segment lost 1 base, leaving 8 bases of the junction unmatched. CDR3 loop: CASSLGDRIGAGELFF. CDR3 in DNA: TGTGCCAGCAGCTTAGGGGACAGAATCGGCGCCGGGGAGCTGTTTTTT.

Concerning this clone: At one end the junction does not follow the germline gene, possibly because of a read error. The rearrangement links TRBV19 to TRBJ2-3, with 7 bases aligning to TRBD1. Germline V gene data show CDR1 as LNHDA and CDR2 as SQIVND (reference sequence). This CDR3 is built from 13 residues. CDR3 region: CVSGTVGSDTQYF. CDR3 nucleotides: TGTGTCAGTGGGACAGTAGGGTCAGATACGCAGTATTTT.

Points on this clone: Other DNA sequences within the sample encode an identical CDR3. The V and J genes are TRBV29-1 and TRBJ1-2; 11 bases are a match to TRBD1. The CDR3 runs 14 residues. Per germline, CDR1 SQVTM and CDR2 ANQGSEA. J lost 8 bases, V lost 4 bases, and 9 bases had no gene match. The chain's CDR3 is CSVGAGQGVGGYTF. In nucleotides, the CDR3 is TGCAGCGTTGGAGCGGGACAGGGGGTGGGGGGCTACACCTTC. The full variable domain, rest sourced from reference TRBV29-1 and TRBJ1-2, is SAVISQKPSRDICQRGTSLTIQCQVDSQVTMMFWYRQQPGQSLTLIATANQGSEATYESGFVIDKFPISRPNLTFSTLTVSNMSPEDSSIYLCSVGAGQGVGGYTFGSGTRLTVV.

The chain has TRBV9 and TRBJ1-4; D gene ambiguous. This CDR3 is 16 amino acids long. V was shortened by 0 bases and J by 0 bases, with 9 bases between the two germline ends. The germline V gene has CDR1 SGDLS and CDR2 YYNGEE. The CDR3 sequence is CASSVAFGATNEKLFF. DNA for the CDR3: TGTGCCAGCAGCGTAGCTTTCGGAGCAACTAATGAAAAACTGTTTTTT. The full variable domain, completed using reference TRBV9 and TRBJ1-4, is DSGVTQTPKHLITATGQRVTLRCSPRSGDLSVYWYQQSLDQGLQFLIQYYNGEERAKGNILERFSAQQFPDLHSELNLSSLELGDSALYFCASSVAFGATNEKLFFGSGTQLSVL.

The V call is TRBV5-6, the J call TRBJ1-2; 8 positions match TRBD1. The ends lost 4 bases at V and 8 bases at J; junction bases unmatched: 10. Germline V CDR1 and CDR2: SGHDT, YYEEEE. The length of the CDR3 is 14 residues. CDR3 protein: CASSRDRRPIGYTF. As DNA, the CDR3 is TGTGCCAGCAGCCGGGACAGGCGACCTATCGGCTACACCTTC. The full variable domain, in which reference TRBV5-6 and TRBJ1-2 provide the parts outside the CDR3, is DAGVTQSPTHLIKTRGQQVTLRCSPKSGHDTVSWYQQALGQGPQFIFQYYEEEERQRGNFPDRFSGHQFPNYSSELNVNALLLGDSALYLCASSRDRRPIGYTFGSGTRLTVV.

A word on this clone: One junction end disagrees with the germline gene, perhaps due to a read error. The chain uses TRBV5-1 and TRBJ1-2; 7 positions agree with TRBD1. CDR3 length equals 15 residues. From germline, CDR1 is SGHRS and CDR2 YFSETQ. The CDR3 sequence: CASTLSPGTAYGYTF. The CDR3 DNA reads as TGCGCCAGCACCTTGAGCCCCGGGACAGCCTATGGCTACACCTTC.

The chain has TRBV11-3 and TRBJ1-1; weak D call: TRBD1 (5 bases). Per germline, CDR1 SGHNT and CDR2 YENEEA. V was clipped by 3 bases and J by 2 bases, with 10 bases between them. This CDR3 comprises 14 residues. The CDR3 DNA is TGTGCCAGCAGCTTGAGGCAGGGAAACACTGAAGCTTTCTTT. It is translated as CASSLRQGNTEAFF.

V and J are TRBV7-2 and TRBJ2-1, with 9 bases matching TRBD1. The germline V gene has CDR1 SGHTA and CDR2 FQGNSA. J lost 4 bases, V lost 4 bases, and 8 bases had no gene match. The CDR3 runs to 16 residues. CDR3 coding DNA: TGTGCCAGCAGCTCGCTGACAGGGGGAAGGTACAATGAGCAGTTCTTC. Its protein product is CASSSLTGGRYNEQFF.

The V gene is TRBV10-2, the J gene TRBJ2-2; 12 nucleotides line up with TRBD2. There are 14 residues in the CDR3. Per germline, CDR1 WSHSY and CDR2 SAAADI. V dropped 7 bases and J dropped 6; count of bases not matched to a gene: 3. Here the CDR3 reads CASMTSGSPGELFF. DNA for the CDR3: TGCGCCAGCATGACTAGCGGGAGCCCCGGGGAGCTGTTTTTT.

CDR3 sequence reads: CASRANTEAFF. The CDR3 nucleotides read TGTGCCAGCAGGGCCAACACTGAAGCTTTCTTT. The chain combines TRBV28 with TRBJ1-1; unclear D gene. In germline, CDR1 is MDHEN, CDR2 SYDVKM. The CDR3 extends over 11 amino acids. The germline V and J ends were trimmed by 6 bases and 2 bases, with 4 bases remaining between them.

A word on this clone: Different DNA sequences within this sample yield the same CDR3. This chain's CDR3 is CASSQGQGGETQYF. The CDR3 DNA is TGCGCCAGCAGCCAAGGACAGGGTGGAGAGACCCAGTACTTC. This chain uses TRBV4-3 with TRBJ2-5, with 7 nucleotides matching TRBD1. Germline trimming cut 1 base from V and 4 bases from J; bases unmatched to any gene: 3. Looked up from germline, CDR1 is LGHNA and CDR2 is YSLEER. The CDR3 spans 14 residues.

The chain's CDR3 is CASSLRLSTEAFF. The CDR3 nucleotides read TGTGCCAGCAGCTTAAGATTGAGCACTGAAGCTTTCTTT. The V call is TRBV7-6, the J call TRBJ1-1, with D unclear. CDR3 length equals 13 residues. Germline CDR1 is SGHVS and CDR2 is FNYEAQ. Trimming shortened V by 2 bases and J by 4 bases, and 8 bases separated the two germline ends.